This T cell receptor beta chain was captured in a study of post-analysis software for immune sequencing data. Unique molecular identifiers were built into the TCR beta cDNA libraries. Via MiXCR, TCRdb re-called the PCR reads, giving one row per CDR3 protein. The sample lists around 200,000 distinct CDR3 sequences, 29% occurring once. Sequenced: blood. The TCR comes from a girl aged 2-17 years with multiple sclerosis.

This chain's CDR3 is CASSFQLAGEGDTQYF. For the CDR3, the DNA is TGCGCCAGCAGCTTCCAACTAGCGGGGGAGGGAGATACGCAGTATTTT. V and J are TRBV5-1 and TRBJ2-3; 11 bases map to TRBD2. Germline trimming cut 2 bases from V and 5 bases from J; bases unmatched to any gene: 7. The CDR3 runs 16 residues. Per germline, CDR1 SGHRS and CDR2 YFSETQ.